The 15 T cell receptor beta chains given below trace back to one sample, sequenced in a study of Graves' ophthalmopathy and Graves' hyperthyroidism. TCR beta CDR3 amplification used RNA transcripts. HTBI primers primed a first-round RT-PCR, and a second-round multiplex PCR followed. One entry per CDR3 protein results from TCRdb running MiXCR on the multiplex PCR reads. The table has about 220,000 distinct CDR3 sequences, 20% to 25% seen once. Sequenced material: peripheral blood. The receptors stem from a woman between 50 and 59 years old with Graves' ophthalmopathy.

This clonotype was seen many times. The chain joins TRBV25-1 to TRBJ2-2, with D perhaps matching TRBD1 (6 bases). In germline, CDR1 is MGHDK, CDR2 SYGVNS. The CDR3 extends over 16 amino acids. Trimming shortened V by 4 bases and J by 3 bases, and 15 bases separated the two germline ends. In DNA form, the CDR3 reads TGTGCCAGCAGTGCCGTCGCAGGGGCCGACACCGGGGAGCTGTTTTTT. Amino acids: CASSAVAGADTGELFF.

This clonotype was observed at least ten times. The chain carries TRBV6-5 and TRBJ1-1, with D perhaps TRBD1 (5 bases). The CDR3 is 15 residues long. Trimming removed 6 bases at V and 5 bases at J, with 19 bases between. Germline V gene data show CDR1 as MNHEY and CDR2 as SVGAGI. CDR3 in DNA: TGTGCCAGCAGGCGCCCGGCAGGGAGAGGGACTGAAGCTTTCTTT. This translates into CASRRPAGRGTEAFF.

At least ten counts were recorded for this clonotype. The rearrangement uses TRBV19 and TRBJ1-1, with D unclear. This CDR3 is 15 amino acids long. Germline CDR1 LNHDA, CDR2 SQIVND (reference sequence). Trimming left V 3 bases short and J 1 base short, with 12 bases between. The CDR3 DNA sequence: TGTGCCAGTAGTATGAGCTGGGTACCGAACACTGAAGCTTTCTTT. This translates into CASSMSWVPNTEAFF.

This clonotype was seen at least ten times. The chain carries TRBV28 and TRBJ1-1; 10 positions match TRBD1. The trim removed 4 bases at V and 10 bases at J, leaving 9 bases unmatched. Germline CDR1 MDHEN, CDR2 SYDVKM. The CDR3 is 14 residues long. The CDR3 region has the DNA TGTGCCAGCAGTTCCACCCCGACAGGGGGCGCAGCTTTCTTT. Protein: CASSSTPTGGAAFF.

This chain uses TRBV12-3 or TRBV12-4 with TRBJ1-1; possible D gene TRBD1, 6 bases. The CDR3 consists of 14 residues. V gave up 4 bases and J gave up 3 bases, with 12 bases separating them. In DNA form, the CDR3 reads TGTGCCAGCAGTTCGAACAGGGAATACACTGAAGCTTTCTTT. Its protein product is CASSSNREYTEAFF.

This clonotype was seen many times. The gene calls are TRBV5-1 and TRBJ2-4; D may be TRBD2 (6 bases). Deletions cut 5 bases from V and 7 bases from J, with 19 bases between. From germline, CDR1 is SGHRS and CDR2 YFSETQ. This CDR3 region has 15 residues. Here the CDR3 reads CASSLEQGGINIQYF. CDR3 nucleotide sequence: TGCGCCAGCAGTTTAGAACAAGGCGGGATTAACATTCAGTACTTC.

This clonotype was seen at least ten times. Germline and junction disagree at one end, which may indicate a read error. The V and J genes are TRBV7-7 and TRBJ2-7, with 12 positions matching TRBD2. Germline lookup yields CDR1 SSHAT and CDR2 FNYEAQ (reference sequence). CDR3 length: 17 amino acids. CDR3 nucleotide sequence: TGTGCTAGCAGCTTTTTGACTAGCGGGAGATCAGGGTACGAGCAGTACTTC. Protein: CASSFLTSGRSGYEQYF.

The table lists this clonotype with many counts. V and J are TRBV28 and TRBJ1-5, with a weak D call TRBD1 (6 bases). V shed 2 bases and J shed 3 bases, with 20 bases lying between them. There are 18 residues in the CDR3. Germline CDR1 is MDHEN and CDR2 is SYDVKM. The CDR3 region is CASSLVVVSGVLNQPQHF. CDR3 DNA sequence: TGTGCCAGCAGTTTAGTAGTAGTGTCAGGGGTACTCAATCAGCCCCAGCATTTT.

This clonotype was detected ten times or more. The chain employs TRBV19 and TRBJ2-7; 8 bases match TRBD2. After removal of 5 bases from V and 2 bases from J, the junction contained 8 bases not matched to a gene. The germline V gene has CDR1 LNHDA and CDR2 SQIVND (reference sequence). The CDR3 covers 15 residues. CDR3 DNA sequence: TGTGCCAGTAGTTTGGCGGGAGGCCCCCCCTACGAGCAGTACTTC. This encodes CASSLAGGPPYEQYF.

The rearrangement uses TRBV27 and TRBJ1-5, with TRBD1 identical over 7 bases. V shed 6 bases, J shed 1 base, and the junction held 9 bases outside the gene matches. The CDR3 runs 16 residues. Germline assignment: CDR1 MNHEY and CDR2 SMNVEV (reference sequence). The CDR3 bases are TGTGCCAGCAGCCGACAGGGTGCCGAAAGCAATCAGCCCCAGCATTTT. Protein sequence: CASSRQGAESNQPQHF.

This clonotype was found many times. This chain connects TRBV5-1 to TRBJ2-5; TRBD1 aligns across 7 bases. The CDR3 loop spans 15 amino acids. Germline CDR1 reads SGHRS; CDR2 reads YFSETQ. V lost 3 bases and J lost 4; bases outside the gene matches: 9. The CDR3 loop reads CASSSTTGDGETQYF. The CDR3 DNA follows: TGCGCCAGCAGCTCAACCACAGGGGACGGAGAGACCCAGTACTTC.

This clonotype came up many times. The V call is TRBV20-1, the J call TRBJ2-6, with TRBD1 matching 9 bases. The CDR3 runs to 12 residues. V shed 6 bases, J shed 10 bases, and the junction held 4 bases outside the gene matches. The germline CDR1 and CDR2 sequences are DFQATT and SNEGSKA (reference sequence). CDR3 DNA sequence: TGCAGTGCGTACAGGGGGCAAAACGTCCTGACTTTC. Translation gives CSAYRGQNVLTF.

This clonotype has at least ten counts. V and J are TRBV6-1 and TRBJ2-6; D gene uncertain. The CDR3 has 17 amino acids. Germline CDR1 is MNHNS and CDR2 is SASEGT. The germline V and J ends were trimmed by 7 bases and 0 bases, with 16 bases remaining between them. For the CDR3, the DNA is TGTGCCAGCATAAAGATGGGCGGCAACTCTGGGGCCAACGTCCTGACTTTC. Translation: CASIKMGGNSGANVLTF.

This clonotype showed up many times. The chain links TRBV6-1 to TRBJ2-5, with TRBD1 identical over 8 bases. Germline CDR1 MNHNS, CDR2 SASEGT. This CDR3 spans 14 amino acids. The V gene end was trimmed by 6 bases and the J gene end by 5 bases; junction bases not matched to a gene: 8. The CDR3 here is CASSPTGAGETQYF. DNA for the CDR3: TGTGCCAGCAGCCCGACAGGGGCAGGGGAGACCCAGTACTTC.

In its sample, this clonotype was seen many times. The CDR3 DNA reads TGTGCCAGCAGCTATGGACAGACCCTTGAAGCTTTCTTT. Translating gives CASSYGQTLEAFF. V gene TRBV5-7 combines with J gene TRBJ1-1; TRBD1 might be the D (6 bases). TRBV5-7 counts as an open reading frame of uncertain function. The V end lost 3 bases, the J end lost 7 bases, and 13 bases lay between the germline ends. The CDR3 spans 13 residues.